This section outlines one TCR beta chain sequence together with its context. The antigen is not known. This entry comes from a study of T cells in Graves' hyperthyroidism and ophthalmopathy. Findings and caveats of the study: The authors' 13 V-J model separated ophthalmopathy from stable hyperthyroidism.

The diagnostic basis comprised clinical symptoms, serum thyroxine and TRAb, thyroid ultrasound and orbital computed tomography. The TCR beta CDR3 regions underwent amplification using RNA transcripts as the source. When the TCR CDR3 underwent first-round RT-PCR, the HTBI primer set was used. TCRdb fed the multiplex PCR reads into MiXCR, producing one record per CDR3 protein. The sample records 500,000 to 650,000 distinct CDR3 sequences, roughly 18% being singletons. The CDR3 runs to 13 residues. The germline V and J ends were trimmed by 4 bases and 1 base, with 8 bases remaining between them. Germline V lookup: CDR1 SQVTM, CDR2 ANQGSEA.

The chain uses TRBV29-1 and TRBJ1-3; D remains ambiguous. The sequenced sample was blood. The clonotype originates from a woman younger than 30 with Graves' ophthalmopathy. The CDR3 DNA sequence: TGCAGCGTTGGAAAGGATTCTGGAAACACCATATATTTT. As protein: CSVGKDSGNTIYF.